Listed below are T cell receptor beta chains from one sample, sequenced in a study of vaccination and CD4 T cells after COVID-19. TCRdb used MiXCR to reprocess the PCR reads, holding one entry per CDR3 protein. The table lists around 18,000 distinct CDR3 sequences, 30% to 45% of them singletons. These receptors are not linked to any known antigen. The sequenced sample consisted of CD4+ T cells from blood, cultured in vitro. These receptors were obtained from a human donor who had recovered from COVID-19. Both conserved end residues are part of each CDR3. D genes are given only for firm matches. Clone size appears in some rows only: once, few, many, or a class for an expanded clone.

D	V	size	J	CDR3	DNA
NA	TRBV28	NA	TRBJ1-5	CASSLSAGWDQPQHF	TGTGCCAGCAGTTTATCTGCAGGATGGGATCAGCCCCAGCATTTT
NA	TRBV2	NA	TRBJ2-1	CASSEISYGEQFF	TGTGCCAGCAGTGAGATTAGTTATGGTGAGCAGTTCTTC
TRBD2	TRBV4-1	NA	TRBJ2-1	CASSQDGGGDEQFF	TGCGCCAGCAGCCAAGATGGCGGGGGGGATGAGCAGTTCTTC
NA	TRBV10-1	NA	TRBJ2-2	CASSRQVNTGELFF	TGCGCCAGCAGCAGACAGGTCAACACCGGGGAGCTGTTTTTT
TRBD2	TRBV20-1	NA	TRBJ2-3	CSARTVIGTSGRGTQYF	TGCAGTGCTAGAACAGTCATCGGGACTAGCGGGAGGGGTACGCAGTATTTT
NA	TRBV2	few	TRBJ1-5	CASSARSQPQHF	TGTGCCAGCAGCGCCAGGAGTCAGCCCCAGCATTTT
NA	TRBV6-2/TRBV6-3	few	TRBJ2-1	CASGEHGGTNEQFF	TGTGCCAGTGGGGAACACGGAGGTACTAATGAGCAGTTCTTC
NA	TRBV7-2	NA	TRBJ1-1	CASSLGGGGGSTEAFF	TGTGCCAGCAGCTTAGGGGGGGGAGGTGGGAGCACTGAAGCTTTCTTT
TRBD1	TRBV28	NA	TRBJ2-2	CASIGSTGGGELFF	TGTGCCAGCATAGGGTCCACAGGGGGCGGGGAGCTGTTTTTT
TRBD2	TRBV5-1	NA	TRBJ2-7	CASSFLAGDTYEQYF	TGCGCCAGCAGCTTCCTAGCGGGAGATACCTACGAGCAGTACTTC
TRBD1	TRBV6-1	NA	TRBJ2-7	CASSEEGTGAYEQYF	TGTGCCAGCAGTGAAGAGGGGACAGGGGCCTACGAGCAGTACTTC
NA	TRBV20-1	NA	TRBJ1-2	CSARDLIRYGYTF	TGCAGTGCTAGAGATTTAATCCGCTATGGCTACACCTTC
TRBD2	TRBV19	NA	TRBJ2-3	CASSIGAGADTQYF	TGTGCCAGTAGTATCGGAGCGGGAGCAGATACGCAGTATTTT
NA	TRBV2	few	TRBJ1-5	CASSEVGTLGAQHF	TGTGCCAGCAGTGAGGTCGGGACCCTCGGAGCCCAGCATTTT
TRBD1	TRBV5-4	few	TRBJ1-2	CASRPGTGPGYTF	TGTGCCAGCAGACCCGGGACAGGGCCGGGCTACACCTTC
NA	TRBV6-1	few	TRBJ1-1	CASRDRTEAFF	TGTGCCAGCAGAGACAGAACTGAAGCTTTCTTT
NA	TRBV10-3	NA	TRBJ1-5	CAISESNDRPYQPQHF	TGTGCCATCAGTGAGTCGAATGACAGACCGTATCAGCCCCAGCATTTT
TRBD1	TRBV6-1	NA	TRBJ1-5	CATAGGRLSNQPQHF	TGTGCCACGGCAGGGGGCAGGCTCAGCAATCAGCCCCAGCATTTT
NA	TRBV4-1	NA	TRBJ1-1	CASSLRGVNTEAFF	TGCGCCAGCAGCCTCCGGGGGGTGAACACTGAAGCTTTCTTT
TRBD2	TRBV20-1	NA	TRBJ2-5	CSATPLTSGRETQYF	TGCAGTGCTACCCCTCTAACTAGCGGGAGGGAGACCCAGTACTTC
NA	TRBV2	few	TRBJ1-1	CASSGEEGTEAFF	TGTGCCAGCAGTGGGGAGGAGGGCACTGAAGCTTTCTTT
NA	TRBV30	few	TRBJ1-1	CAWGANSYSSFF	TGTGCCTGGGGGGCAAATTCCTATTCGTCTTTCTTT
TRBD2	TRBV20-1	few	TRBJ2-3	CSARIPWSSGTTDTQYF	TGCAGTGCTAGAATCCCCTGGAGTAGCGGGACGACAGATACGCAGTATTTT
NA	TRBV7-2	few	TRBJ2-5	CASSSNYIQETQYF	TGTGCCAGCAGCTCGAACTATATCCAAGAGACCCAGTACTTC
NA	TRBV6-1	few	TRBJ1-5	CASTPGRSNQPQHF	TGTGCCAGCACCCCCGGTAGGAGCAATCAGCCCCAGCATTTT
NA	TRBV20-1	NA	TRBJ2-4	CSALSVAKNIQYF	TGCAGTGCCCTAAGCGTAGCCAAAAACATTCAGTACTTC
TRBD1	TRBV7-2	NA	TRBJ2-7	CASSQARGSEQYF	TGTGCCAGCAGTCAGGCCAGGGGGAGCGAGCAGTACTTC
TRBD1	TRBV25-1	few	TRBJ2-5	CASSDKGAGETQYF	TGTGCCAGCAGTGATAAGGGGGCCGGAGAGACCCAGTACTTC
TRBD2	TRBV15	few	TRBJ2-2	CATSRGEREGGWTGELFF	TGTGCCACCAGCAGGGGGGAGCGGGAGGGAGGTTGGACCGGGGAGCTGTTTTTT
NA	TRBV20-1	few	TRBJ1-2	CSARLAGNNGYTF	TGCAGTGCTAGGTTGGCAGGGAATAATGGCTACACCTTC
TRBD2	TRBV11-3	few	TRBJ2-2	CASRSRGATGELFF	TGTGCCAGCCGCTCGCGGGGGGCCACCGGGGAGCTGTTTTTT
NA	TRBV6-1	NA	TRBJ2-7	CASRLGRTSYEQYF	TGTGCCAGCAGGCTGGGACGGACCTCCTACGAGCAGTACTTC
NA	TRBV20-1	few	TRBJ2-7	CSARDMDSWASYEQYF	TGCAGTGCTAGAGATATGGACAGCTGGGCCTCCTACGAGCAGTACTTC
NA	TRBV7-8	NA	TRBJ1-2	CASSLGGWTAYSYTF	TGTGCCAGCAGTTTAGGAGGGTGGACGGCCTATAGCTACACCTTC
TRBD2	TRBV6-2/TRBV6-3	few	TRBJ2-7	CASSFGLARAYEQYF	TGTGCCAGCAGTTTTGGACTAGCGAGGGCCTACGAGCAGTACTTC
NA	TRBV19	few	TRBJ1-5	CASRRGVKQPQHF	TGTGCCAGTAGACGGGGAGTCAAACAGCCCCAGCATTTT
NA	TRBV18	NA	TRBJ1-1	CASSPANTEAFF	TGTGCCAGCTCACCCGCCAACACTGAAGCTTTCTTT
NA	TRBV14	few	TRBJ1-6	CASSQGRHNSPLHF	TGTGCCAGCAGCCAAGGAAGACACAATTCACCCCTCCACTTT
TRBD1	TRBV7-2	NA	TRBJ2-7	CASLRDSNSYEQYF	TGTGCCAGCCTCCGGGACAGCAACTCCTACGAGCAGTACTTC
NA	TRBV19	few	TRBJ2-5	CASSTLSLGRQYF	TGTGCCAGTAGTACGTTAAGTCTAGGCCGCCAGTACTTC
TRBD2	TRBV7-2	few	TRBJ2-1	CASSLVSTSGQNEQFF	TGTGCCAGCAGCTTAGTATCGACTAGCGGGCAGAATGAGCAGTTCTTC